This T cell receptor (beta chain) originates from a study of cytomegalovirus exposure and HLA in healthy donors. The study's findings and limits: Cytomegalovirus association was listed for approximately 160 TCR beta chains.

Worth noting for this clone: Antigen: not known.

This PCR relied on a set of 60 Vbeta primers and 13 Jbeta primers. The assay was immunoSEQ multiplex PCR, and TCRdb's table has in-frame clones only and misses some. The sample contains about 150,000 clones, around two thirds of which appear only once. V was cut by 5 bases and J by 0 bases, with 11 bases left in between. The CDR3 length is 14 residues. Germline CDR1 and CDR2: LGHNT and FRNRAP. The chain links TRBV12-5 to TRBJ2-7, with D possibly matching TRBD1 (5 bases). Sequenced: PBMCs. The TCR comes from a man aged 25 to 45 in good health and CMV-seropositive. The CDR3 loop reads CASGPLTASYEQYF. The CDR3 DNA reads as TGTGCTAGTGGTCCCCTGACAGCCTCCTACGAGCAGTACTTC.